This TCR beta chain was sequenced in a study of identical twins. Overall study results and limits: Low generation-probability sequences were in excess among twin-shared out-of-frame alpha sequences.

This CDR3 has 14 amino acids. V was pared by 9 bases and J by 7 bases, with 18 bases between. One entry per CDR3 protein results from TCRdb running MiXCR on the 5' RACE reads. The sample lists 400,000 to 550,000 distinct CDR3 sequences; approximately 25% were seen once. About this clonotype itself: The antigen is not known.

The same sample was also used in a study of T cells expressing NK-cell markers.

Sequences were obtained from CD4+ T cells sorted from blood. This TCR derives from a woman younger than 35 in good health. This chain uses TRBV12-3 or TRBV12-4 with TRBJ2-2, with a weak D call TRBD1 (5 bases). This CDR3 is CASLPRVDGGELFF. The CDR3 DNA is TGTGCCAGTCTTCCCAGGGTAGATGGCGGGGAGCTGTTTTTT.